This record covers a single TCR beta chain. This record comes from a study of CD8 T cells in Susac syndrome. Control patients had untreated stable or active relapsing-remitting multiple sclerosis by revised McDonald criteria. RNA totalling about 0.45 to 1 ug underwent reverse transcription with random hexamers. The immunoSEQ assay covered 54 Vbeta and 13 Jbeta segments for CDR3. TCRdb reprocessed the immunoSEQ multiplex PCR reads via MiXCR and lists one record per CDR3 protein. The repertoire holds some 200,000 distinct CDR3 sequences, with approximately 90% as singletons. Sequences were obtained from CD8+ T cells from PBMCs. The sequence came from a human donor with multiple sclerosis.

The CDR3 DNA sequence: TGTGCCAGCAGCTCTTGGAGGCTAGCGGGAGCAGAGACCCAGTACTTC. It specifies CASSSWRLAGAETQYF. This chain uses TRBV7-9 with TRBJ2-5, with 10 bases aligning to TRBD2. There are 16 residues in the CDR3. Trimming removed 4 bases from V and 4 bases from J; junction bases left unmatched: 9. CDR1 and CDR2 from the germline V gene are SEHNR and FQNEAQ (reference sequence).